This T cell receptor (beta chain) was captured by sequencing in a study of blood T cell repertoires in COVID-19 (dated by TCRdb to 2018 to 2021). Study-level background: The collaborator samples originated in the United States, Italy and Spain and spanned the acute and convalescent phases of COVID-19. Subjects who had been exposed to COVID-19, were actively infected with it, or had recovered from it provided the deeply sampled blood TCRbeta repertoires that made up the dataset. The prospective study material was composed of cDNA or gDNA derived from T cells, B-cell-depleted T cells, or PBMCs. HLA class I and class II types, where available, came from metadata supplied by the sample provider rather than from assay-based typing. The samples were drawn from two sources: the first 160 participants of the ongoing ImmuneRACE study, and approximately 1,300 subjects contributed by 6 global collaborators. The repertoires were made available in a free public database intended to serve as a resource for research on the immune response to SARS-CoV-2. Nearly every sample came with metadata listing a de-identified subject ID, COVID-19 status, age in years and sex. Overall results and qualifications from the work: How much clinical and demographic metadata was included differed by source and by participant, and the metadata was provided uncurated.

The immunoSEQ Assay, a bias-controlled multiplex PCR, was used to amplify TCRbeta CDR3 regions from genomic DNA. The study's processing was this. The number of nucleated cells in each sample was estimated from the amplification of reference gene primers within the assay. To quantify the absolute abundance of each unique TCRbeta CDR3 rearrangement, sequence reads were collapsed and filtered. Productive Simpson clonality was computed per sample as the square root of Simpson's diversity index over productive rearrangements. Drawn from immuneACCESS, this table holds only the in-frame rearrangements with V and J called that TCRdb kept. Clones are partly lost; checked studies trace under half to an unresolved V gene and leave the rest unexplained. The V and J calls and clone size are taken from that table; D and trimming were inferred from the DNA. The sample includes hundreds of thousands of clones, with 75% to 85% observed a single time. The biggest ten clones account for about 1.3% of the sample.

With regard to this clone: The specificity of this receptor is unknown. Per-nucleotide qualities are absent, and no much larger clonotype sits a single base away.

At one collaborating source in Seattle, patients were enrolled during active infection and were followed longitudinally through the course of disease. Collaborating institutions collected whole blood in K2EDTA tubes following their own protocols. For TCRbeta analysis, collaborators shipped samples in one of three forms: frozen whole blood, isolated PBMCs, or DNA extracted from either of those sample types. This TCR was recovered from a young woman with COVID-19, enrolled during active disease. The source material was peripheral blood.

The DNA sequence is given as TGTGCCAGCAGCTTAGACCGCGGGGGCCCCAAGACCCAGTACTTC. It translates as CASSLDRGGPKTQYF. This chain is built from TRBV7-2 and TRBJ2-5, and TRBD2 may be the D gene, going by 7 matching bases. V sheds 1 base and J sheds 6 bases, leaving 15 bases between their ends. Its CDR3 holds 15 amino acids, cysteine through phenylalanine. The entry retains the CDR3 DNA only, 45 bases that are in frame from base 1. The germline V gene gives CDR1 as SGHTA and CDR2 as FQGNSA.